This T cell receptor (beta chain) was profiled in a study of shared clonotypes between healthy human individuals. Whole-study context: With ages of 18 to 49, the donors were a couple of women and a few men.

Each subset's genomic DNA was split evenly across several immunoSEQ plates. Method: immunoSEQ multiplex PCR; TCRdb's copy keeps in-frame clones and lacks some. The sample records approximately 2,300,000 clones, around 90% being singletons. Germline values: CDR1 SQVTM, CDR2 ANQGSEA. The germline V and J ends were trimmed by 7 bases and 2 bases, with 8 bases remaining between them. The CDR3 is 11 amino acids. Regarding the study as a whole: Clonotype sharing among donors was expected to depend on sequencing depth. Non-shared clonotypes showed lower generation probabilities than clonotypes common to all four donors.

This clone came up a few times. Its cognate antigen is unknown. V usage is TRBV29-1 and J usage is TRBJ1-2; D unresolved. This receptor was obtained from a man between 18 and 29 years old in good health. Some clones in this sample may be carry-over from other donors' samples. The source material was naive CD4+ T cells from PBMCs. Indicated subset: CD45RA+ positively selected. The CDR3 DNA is TGCAGCGAGTCCTCAAACTATGGCTACACCTTC. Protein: CSESSNYGYTF.